A single sample gave rise to the 27 T cell receptor beta chains below, sequenced in a study of cytotoxic CD8 clonotypes in ibrutinib-treated CLL (dated by TCRdb to the early 2020s). Library generation was performed with the immunoSEQ multiplex PCR assay. In its TCRdb copy, this immuneACCESS table keeps in-frame sequences only and misses some clones. Where compared with another copy, unresolved V genes explain less than half of these, and the others have no known cause. Recorded for this sample are about 200,000 clones; around 75% of them occurred a single time. The top ten constitute 5.5% to 6% of the sample. What this sample's time point label stands for: approximately eleven months on ibrutinib. Specimen: PBMCs, collected after 12 months of ibrutinib treatment. Receptor source: a human donor with chronic lymphocytic leukemia.

About this clone: Mismatch with germline at one junction end may stem from a read error. The genes are TRBV30 and TRBJ1-1; D may be TRBD1 (5 bases). The germline CDR1 and CDR2 sequences are GTSNPN and SVGIG (reference sequence). The CDR3 covers 14 residues. The CDR3 is CAGRGGSLNTEAFF. CDR3 sequence (DNA): TGTGCCGGGAGGGGAGGCTCCTTGAACACTGAAGCTTTCTTT.

The table lists this clone with a few counts. The chain employs TRBV4-2 and TRBJ1-1; possible D gene TRBD1, 5 bases. This CDR3 has 18 amino acids. CDR1 and CDR2 from the germline V gene are LGHNA and YNFKEQ. Trimming took off 0 bases at V and 1 base at J, with 18 bases between the two ends. DNA of the CDR3: TGTGCCAGCAGCCAAGAAGGATATTTAGGAGGGGAGAACACTGAAGCTTTCTTT. Its protein product is CASSQEGYLGGENTEAFF.

The J gene is TRBJ2-4, the V gene TRBV11-2, with 9 bases that match TRBD1. Trimming at V came to 5 bases and at J to 6 bases, leaving 5 bases not matched to a gene. The germline CDR1 and CDR2 sequences are SGHAT and FQNNGV. CDR3 length: 14 amino acids. CDR3 in amino acids: CASSTRTGVNIQYF. Written as DNA, the CDR3 is TGTGCCAGCAGCACACGGACAGGGGTAAACATTCAGTACTTC.

The V gene is TRBV16, the J gene TRBJ1-3, with no clear D. The CDR3 runs to 16 residues. CDR1 and CDR2 from the germline V gene are KGHSY and FQNENV. The V and J ends lost 4 bases and 4 bases respectively, with 17 bases between them. This chain's CDR3 is CASSLKLAGYGNTIYF. CDR3 sequence (DNA): TGTGCCAGCAGCCTAAAGCTAGCGGGGTACGGAAACACCATATATTTT.

The J gene is TRBJ1-4, the V gene TRBV18, with D perhaps TRBD1 (6 bases). This CDR3 region has 14 residues. CDR1 and CDR2 (germline): KGHSH, LQKENI. V lost 6 bases and J lost 8, with 16 bases in between. The CDR3 region is CASSLGGIGEKLFF. The CDR3 DNA reads as TGTGCCAGCTCGCTCGGGGGCATTGGGGAAAAACTGTTTTTT.

V and J are TRBV5-1 and TRBJ2-2, with 8 bases lining up with TRBD1. CDR3 length: 15 residues. CDR1 SGHRS and CDR2 YFSETQ come from the germline V gene. V was clipped by 5 bases and J by 1 base; unmatched bases: 4. As DNA, the CDR3 is TGCGCCAGCAGGGGCGGGACAGGGAACACCGGGGAGCTGTTTTTT. This gives the protein CASRGGTGNTGELFF.

The chain is built from TRBV12-5 and TRBJ1-2; D is perhaps TRBD1 (6 bases). The germline CDR1 and CDR2 sequences are LGHNT and FRNRAP. The CDR3 is 12 residues long. Trimming left V 6 bases short and J 5 bases short, with 10 bases between. Here the CDR3 reads CASGTGLYGYTF. CDR3 nucleotides: TGTGCTAGTGGAACAGGGTTGTATGGCTACACCTTC. Variable domain in full (rest from reference TRBV12-5 and TRBJ1-2): DARVTQTPRHKVTEMGQEVTMRCQPILGHNTVFWYRQTMMQGLELLAYFRNRAPLDDSGMPKDRFSAEMPDATLATLKIQPSEPRDSAVYFCASGTGLYGYTFGSGTRLTVV.

The chain has TRBV21-1 and TRBJ1-1; the DNA was not used to check the table's D call, TRBD1. TRBV21-1 is a pseudogene. The CDR3 is made up of 14 amino acids. CDR3 sequence reads: CASSPSGQGRTGYF. CDR3 sequence (DNA): TGTGCCAGCAGCCCAAGCGGACAGGGGAGAACGGGCTACTTT.

V gene TRBV29-1 combines with J gene TRBJ2-5; TRBD2 agrees at 13 bases. This CDR3 has 14 amino acids. V trimming: 7 bases; J trimming: 4 bases; junction bases outside the gene matches: 6. Germline CDR1 and CDR2: SQVTM and ANQGSEA. This chain's CDR3 is CSAWTSGRRETQYF. The CDR3 DNA follows: TGCAGCGCCTGGACTAGCGGGAGACGAGAGACCCAGTACTTC.

The chain is built from TRBV9 and TRBJ2-2, with D perhaps given as TRBD1 or TRBD2 (5 bases each). CDR3 length: 15 amino acids. V was trimmed by 0 bases and J by 6 bases, leaving 12 bases between them. The germline CDR1 and CDR2 sequences are SGDLS and YYNGEE. The CDR3 sequence is CASSVEARGPGELFF. CDR3 in DNA: TGTGCCAGCAGCGTAGAAGCGAGGGGCCCCGGGGAGCTGTTTTTT.

The chain employs TRBV4-2 and TRBJ2-3; the match to TRBD2 covers 9 bases. J lost 4 bases, V lost 3 bases, and 14 bases had no gene match. Germline CDR1 LGHNA, CDR2 YNFKEQ. The CDR3 consists of 18 residues. As DNA, the CDR3 is TGTGCCAGCAGCCAGATAACTAGCGGGCGTGGGGTAGCAGATACGCAGTATTTT. It yields the protein CASSQITSGRGVADTQYF.

The chain combines TRBV9 with TRBJ1-3; 8 nucleotides line up with TRBD1. This CDR3 region has 17 residues. V lost 0 bases and J lost 0; bases outside the gene matches: 5. The germline gives CDR1 SGDLS, CDR2 YYNGEE. CDR3 sequence: CASSVVARGLSGNTIYF. The CDR3 bases are TGTGCCAGCAGCGTAGTCGCCAGGGGGCTCTCTGGAAACACCATATATTTT. The full variable domain, with the rest looked up from reference TRBV9 and TRBJ1-3, is DSGVTQTPKHLITATGQRVTLRCSPRSGDLSVYWYQQSLDQGLQFLIQYYNGEERAKGNILERFSAQQFPDLHSELNLSSLELGDSALYFCASSVVARGLSGNTIYFGEGSWLTVV.

V gene TRBV21-1 combines with J gene TRBJ1-2. TRBV21-1 is a documented pseudogene. The CDR3 totals 19 residues. In DNA, the CDR3 is TGTGCCAGCAGCAAACCGAACCGGACCTGGGGTACTTCTAACTATGGCTACACCTTC. Protein product: CASSKPNRTWGTSNYGYTF.

This clone has more than one count but fewer than ten. The rearrangement joins TRBV5-4 to TRBJ2-2; 12 bases agree with TRBD2. From germline, CDR1 is SGHNT and CDR2 YYREEE (reference sequence). The V and J ends lost 2 bases and 3 bases, in that order; junction bases with no gene match: 2. The length of the CDR3 is 16 residues. CDR3 bases: TGTGCCAGCAGCTTCCTAGCGGGAGGGTACACCGGGGAGCTGTTTTTT. It specifies CASSFLAGGYTGELFF.

This clone was seen a handful of times. V and J are TRBV30 and TRBJ1-2; D is uncertain. CDR1 GTSNPN and CDR2 SVGIG come from the germline V gene (reference sequence). With 0 bases removed from V and 5 bases from J, the gap between germline ends came to 7 bases. The CDR3 length is 12 residues. CDR3 sequence: CAWSVYFYGYTF. The CDR3 DNA reads TGTGCCTGGAGTGTTTATTTTTATGGCTACACCTTC.

This clone was seen more than once but under ten times. The rearrangement uses TRBV9 and TRBJ2-1; TRBD2 might be the D (5 bases). Germline V gives CDR1 SGDLS, CDR2 YYNGEE. Trimming shortened V by 2 bases and J by 5 bases, and 14 bases separated the two germline ends. CDR3 length equals 15 residues. The CDR3: CASSVSRLPNNEQFF. The CDR3 nucleotides are TGTGCCAGCAGCGTCAGCAGACTACCCAACAATGAGCAGTTCTTC.

This sequence joins TRBV11-2 and TRBJ2-7; 11 bases align to TRBD2. The CDR3 runs 14 residues. Germline CDR1 SGHAT, CDR2 FQNNGV. V lost 5 bases to trimming and J lost 3 bases; unmatched junction nucleotides: 3. The CDR3 reads CASSPGTSGYEQYF. The CDR3 DNA sequence: TGTGCCAGCAGCCCAGGGACTAGCGGCTACGAGCAGTACTTC.

The rearrangement uses TRBV5-1 and TRBJ2-1, with 7 bases identical to TRBD1. V dropped 3 bases and J dropped 3; count of bases not matched to a gene: 3. The CDR3 length is 14 residues. Germline V gives CDR1 SGHRS, CDR2 YFSETQ. CDR3 coding DNA: TGCGCCAGCAGCTCGGGACAGAACTACAATGAGCAGTTCTTC. Its translation: CASSSGQNYNEQFF.

The genes are TRBV6-1 and TRBJ2-7; D is perhaps TRBD1 or TRBD2 (5 bases each). V was shortened by 6 bases and J by 3 bases, with 18 bases between the two germline ends. The germline CDR1 and CDR2 sequences are MNHNS and SASEGT. This CDR3 is 15 amino acids long. The CDR3 DNA reads as TGTGCCAGCAGCGTCCGGGACCTGGGAAGCTACGAGCAGTACTTC. Protein sequence: CASSVRDLGSYEQYF.

This chain uses TRBV4-1 with TRBJ2-2; TRBD2 matches 9 bases. The CDR3 has 20 residues. The V gene end was trimmed by 2 bases and the J gene end by 2 bases; junction bases not matched to a gene: 15. CDR1 MGHRA and CDR2 YSYEKL come from the germline V gene. The CDR3 sequence is CASSQFPGLVSGSNTGELFF. DNA of the CDR3: TGCGCCAGCAGCCAATTTCCTGGTCTTGTTAGCGGGAGTAACACCGGGGAGCTGTTTTTT.

The chain employs TRBV12-5 and TRBJ1-4, with TRBD1 matching 9 bases. The CDR3 has 14 amino acids. Looked up from germline, CDR1 is LGHNT and CDR2 is FRNRAP. V gave up 2 bases and J gave up 7 bases; unmatched junction bases: 2. As DNA, the CDR3 is TGTGCTAGTGGTTTGCCACAGGGGGCTGAAAAACTGTTTTTT. Translated: CASGLPQGAEKLFF.

V is TRBV9 and J is TRBJ1-1; TRBD1 might be the D (5 bases). CDR1 is SGDLS, CDR2 YYNGEE, per germline. CDR3 length: 14 amino acids. V was shortened by 3 bases and J by 4 bases, with 13 bases between the two germline ends. The CDR3 loop reads CASSAWGSGTEAFF. The CDR3 DNA reads as TGTGCCAGCAGCGCCTGGGGCTCGGGCACTGAAGCTTTCTTT.

The chain combines TRBV5-5 with TRBJ1-4; 11 nucleotides agree with TRBD1. With V trimmed by 2 bases and J by 7 bases, 4 bases remained unmatched. This CDR3 contains 15 residues. CDR1 and CDR2 from the germline V gene are SGHKS and YYEKEE (reference sequence). The CDR3 here is CASSFVGTGGEKLFF. As DNA, the CDR3 is TGTGCCAGCAGCTTTGTGGGGACAGGGGGTGAAAAACTGTTTTTT.

The chain employs TRBV5-6 and TRBJ1-2; TRBD1 matches at 7 bases. Looked up from germline, CDR1 is SGHDT and CDR2 is YYEEEE. The CDR3 has 14 residues. Unmatched junction bases numbered 9, after V lost 4 bases and J lost 6 bases. CDR3 protein: CASSQDRPRDGYTF. In nucleotides, the CDR3 is TGTGCCAGCAGCCAGGACAGGCCGAGGGATGGCTACACCTTC.

CDR3 residues: CASSVAENYGYTF. In DNA, the CDR3 is TGTGCCAGCAGCGTAGCAGAGAACTATGGCTACACCTTC. The chain uses TRBV9 and TRBJ1-2; D call uncertain. Trimming removed 0 bases at V and 2 bases at J, with 5 bases between. CDR3 length: 13 amino acids. The germline CDR1 and CDR2 sequences are SGDLS and YYNGEE. The complete variable domain, with remaining parts taken from reference TRBV9 and TRBJ1-2, reads DSGVTQTPKHLITATGQRVTLRCSPRSGDLSVYWYQQSLDQGLQFLIQYYNGEERAKGNILERFSAQQFPDLHSELNLSSLELGDSALYFCASSVAENYGYTFGSGTRLTVV.

The CDR3 sequence is CASSLYGSGNTIYF. CDR3 nucleotide sequence: TGTGCCAGCAGTTTATACGGGTCAGGAAACACCATATATTTT. This chain links TRBV27 with TRBJ1-3; D is unclear. The germline CDR1 and CDR2 sequences are MNHEY and SMNVEV (reference sequence). The ends were cut back, 1 base at V and 4 bases at J, with 8 bases in the middle. This CDR3 comprises 14 residues.

This clone was seen more than once but under ten times. CDR3: CASSNRDRPSRDNQPQHF. The CDR3 DNA reads as TGTGCCAGCAGCAACCGGGACAGGCCCTCTCGGGACAATCAGCCCCAGCATTTT. The chain uses TRBV5-5 and TRBJ1-5; the match to TRBD1 covers 8 bases. V shed 4 bases and J 3 bases; nucleotides not matched to a gene: 15. Per the germline V gene, CDR1 is SGHKS and CDR2 is YYEKEE (reference sequence). CDR3 length: 18 residues.